The rows below give T cell receptor beta chains drawn from one sample of a study of T-cell reconstitution after alpha-beta-depleted transplantation in children. TCRdb reanalysed the PCR reads using MiXCR and keeps one entry per CDR3 protein. Of approximately 270,000 distinct CDR3 sequences detected, about a tenth appear once; the ten largest clones hold around 10%. The material was PBMCs from the stem cell graft donor, obtained from the stem cell graft. All receptors derive from a human donor who donated a stem cell graft to a child with SCID. Both conserved end residues are part of each CDR3. A D gene is named only where the DNA matches it firmly. A clone size is listed for some rows: how often the clone was seen (once, few, many), or a class if it is expanded.

TRBD2,TRBV4-2,NA,TRBJ2-3,CASSQDPLPGGLSTDTQYF,TGTGCCAGCAGCCAAGATCCCCTTCCGGGGGGACTAAGCACAGATACGCAGTATTTT
NA,TRBV7-9,many,TRBJ1-1,CASSLANSGNTEAFF,TGTGCCAGCAGCTTAGCAAACAGCGGTAACACTGAAGCTTTCTTT
TRBD2,TRBV5-1,NA,TRBJ2-1,CASSLATSGPSSYNEQFF,TGCGCCAGCAGCTTGGCCACTAGCGGCCCTAGCTCCTACAATGAGCAGTTCTTC
NA,TRBV13,NA,TRBJ2-7,CASSYGAASDEQYF,TGTGCCAGCAGCTATGGAGCGGCGAGTGACGAGCAGTACTTC
NA,TRBV7-9,few,TRBJ2-1,CASSLVGGSLGEQFF,TGTGCCAGCAGCTTAGTGGGAGGATCCCTGGGTGAGCAGTTCTTC
TRBD1,TRBV18,NA,TRBJ1-2,CASSLGQTYGYTF,TGTGCCAGCTCTTTGGGACAGACCTATGGCTACACCTTC
NA,TRBV2,NA,TRBJ2-3,CASSSDGGSTDTQYF,TGTGCCAGCAGTTCGGACGGAGGCTCCACAGATACGCAGTATTTT
TRBD2,TRBV12-3/TRBV12-4,NA,TRBJ2-7,CASSPGLARDEQYF,TGTGCCAGCAGCCCTGGACTAGCTCGCGACGAGCAGTACTTC
NA,TRBV5-1,NA,TRBJ2-5,CASSFPNQETQYF,TGCGCCAGCAGCTTCCCAAACCAAGAGACCCAGTACTTC
NA,TRBV9,NA,TRBJ2-7,CASSGPRAEQYF,TGTGCCAGCAGCGGCCCCCGGGCCGAGCAGTACTTC
TRBD1,TRBV6-5,few,TRBJ2-1,CASSYRRDSYNEQFF,TGTGCCAGCAGTTACAGACGGGACAGCTACAATGAGCAGTTCTTC
NA,TRBV27,few,TRBJ2-6,CASSFSPGMWSGANVLTF,TGTGCCAGCAGTTTTTCCCCGGGAATGTGGTCTGGGGCCAACGTCCTGACTTTC
NA,TRBV12-3/TRBV12-4,NA,TRBJ2-3,CASSLGGHGLESTDTQYF,TGTGCCAGCAGTTTAGGAGGGCATGGCCTAGAGTCCACAGATACGCAGTATTTT
TRBD1,TRBV20-1,NA,TRBJ2-1,CSARNHRGGGEQFF,TGCAGTGCTAGGAATCATAGAGGGGGCGGTGAGCAGTTCTTC
NA,TRBV6-2/TRBV6-3,many,TRBJ1-1,CASSPGLTEAFF,TGTGCCAGCAGCCCCGGTCTTACTGAAGCTTTCTTT
NA,TRBV7-2,NA,TRBJ2-5,CASSLGLETQYF,TGTGCCAGCAGCTTGGGGTTAGAGACCCAGTACTTC
NA,TRBV12-3/TRBV12-4,many,TRBJ2-7,CASSLDIYEQYF,TGTGCCAGCAGTCTCGATATTTACGAGCAGTACTTC
TRBD2,TRBV15,few,TRBJ2-3,CATSRVPAGAGGRDTQYF,TGTGCCACCAGCAGAGTCCCCGCCGGCGCGGGGGGAAGAGATACGCAGTATTTT
TRBD1,TRBV20-1,many,TRBJ1-4,CSAETGTNEKLFF,TGCAGTGCCGAGACAGGGACTAATGAAAAACTGTTTTTT
NA,TRBV5-1,few,TRBJ2-1,CASRLGDGDYNEQFF,TGCGCCAGCAGGCTGGGGGACGGGGACTACAATGAGCAGTTCTTC
NA,TRBV25-1,NA,TRBJ2-5,CASSRGPQETQYF,TGTGCCAGCAGTCGAGGGCCCCAAGAGACCCAGTACTTC
NA,TRBV5-6,NA,TRBJ2-5,CASSSVEGETQYF,TGTGCCAGCAGCTCTGTAGAGGGAGAGACCCAGTACTTC